The T cell receptor beta chain described here comes from a study of T cell responses to AZD1222 COVID-19 vaccine. Study results and caveats: Distributed over spike, vaccine-associated CD4 TCRs predominated at 160-218 and 743-854. Reportedly, nearly half the spike-specific TCRs target unmutated variant regions. Donors in the cohort were predominantly white British and more often female, and clonal diversity was possibly underestimated. Spike-specific TCR breadth and depth both grew after two AZD1222 doses.

TCRdb's table, derived via immunoSEQ multiplex PCR, lists solely in-frame clones and lacks some. This sample has about 93,000 clones, with nearly 90% found just once. A word on this clone: The antigen is not known.

The CDR3 has 14 amino acids. Looked up from germline, CDR1 is KGHSH and CDR2 is LQKENI. V dropped 2 bases and J dropped 4 bases, with 9 bases sitting between them. This receptor was obtained from an adult in good health. The sample consisted of peripheral blood, taken on day 0 of MenACWY control vaccination. This chain connects TRBV18 to TRBJ1-3; weak D call: TRBD1 (6 bases). CDR3 coding DNA: TGTGCCAGCTCACCAGGGGGGCGCGGAAACACCATATATTTT. Translating gives CASSPGGRGNTIYF.